This T cell receptor beta chain came from a study of radiotherapy plus CTLA-4 blockade in lung cancer. On the study more broadly: Disease control was achieved by approximately 30% of patients, and objective responses by less than 20%.

About this clone itself: Its specificity is not known.

Study-wide results and caveats: Together with interferon-beta, which increased in serum after radiation, early dynamic changes in blood T cell clones were reportedly the best predictors of response.

Treatment of patients with chemo-refractory metastatic non-small-cell lung cancer consisted of focal radiation plus CTLA-4 blockade with ipilimumab. Clones were read by immunoSEQ multiplex PCR, and TCRdb kept only the in-frame ones, dropping some. The sample yields 65,000 to 90,000 clones, around 86% seen once. CDR3 length: 17 residues. From germline, CDR1 is ENHRY and CDR2 SYGVKD. Losses at the gene ends were 6 bases for V and 0 bases for J; bases not matched to a gene: 9. Sequences were derived from peripheral blood, sampled from a patient treated with radiotherapy plus ipilimumab. V is TRBV10-3 and J is TRBJ2-3; 10 nucleotides align to TRBD1. The origin of this receptor is a human donor with non-small cell lung cancer that progressed on radiotherapy plus ipilimumab. The DNA for the CDR3 is TGTGCCATCAGCCTTCCGGGACAGGGGCGTAGCACAGATACGCAGTATTTT. Its protein is CAISLPGQGRSTDTQYF.